Described below is a single T cell receptor beta chain sequence and its context. The antigen is not known. At the DNA level, this CDR3 is encoded by other sequences in the same sample as well. The data were produced by immunoSEQ multiplex PCR, yet TCRdb's version contains in-frame clones alone and is incomplete. The sample carries more than 120,000 clones, 86% recorded once. This record comes from a study of T cell responses to AZD1222 COVID-19 vaccine. Second-dose intervals of approximately 4 or approximately 12 weeks were pooled. Overall study results and limits: The peak T cell response came first, and repertoires were sampled only after it. A reported finding is that nearly half of spike-specific TCRs target unmutated variant regions.

Germline V lookup: CDR1 LGHNA, CDR2 YNFKEQ. V was trimmed by 4 bases and J by 4 bases, leaving 8 bases between them. There are 13 residues in the CDR3. The sequence derives from an adult who received the AZD1222 COVID-19 vaccine. This specimen consisted of peripheral blood, obtained 28 days after the second AZD1222 dose. This chain connects TRBV4-2 to TRBJ1-3; D ambiguous. The CDR3 loop reads CASSPQVGNTIYF. DNA of the CDR3: TGTGCCAGCAGCCCCCAGGTGGGAAACACCATATATTTT.